This T cell receptor beta chain was observed in a study of control samples from healthy donors and cancer patients. The CDR3 totals 14 residues. CDR1 LGHDT and CDR2 YNNKEL come from the germline V gene (reference sequence). Trimming removed 2 bases from V and 4 bases from J, with 11 bases in between. Using immunoSEQ multiplex PCR, the repertoire was profiled, and TCRdb retains in-frame clones only, with some absent. The sample shows some 130,000 clones, around nine tenths of them seen only once. Sequencing was carried out using blood. The sequence derives from a man between 35 and 55 years old in good health. The V gene is TRBV3-1 (or the pseudogene TRBV3-2), the J gene TRBJ1-2; D is perhaps TRBD1 (5 bases). The chain's CDR3 is CASSQSQGRYGYTF. The CDR3 DNA reads TGTGCCAGCAGCCAAAGCCAGGGCCGCTATGGCTACACCTTC.